These T cell receptor beta chains were read from a single sample in a study of T cells in Graves' hyperthyroidism and ophthalmopathy. Each CDR3 protein is one row after TCRdb ran MiXCR on the multiplex PCR reads. The sample includes about 640,000 distinct CDR3 sequences, 20% of them seen just once. The sequenced sample consisted of blood. The receptor source for this set is a man in his thirties or forties with Graves' ophthalmopathy. Both conserved end residues are part of each CDR3. The listing skips clone size in some rows; elsewhere it reads once, few, many or a size class.

J gene: TRBJ2-1
V gene: TRBV29-1
clone size: many
CDR3 protein: CSAMPGQGAGNEQFF

J gene: TRBJ2-7
V gene: TRBV30
clone size: many
CDR3 protein: CAWSDAPTRVWQYF

J gene: TRBJ1-2
V gene: TRBV12-3/TRBV12-4
clone size: -
CDR3 protein: CASSLAESGYTF

J gene: TRBJ1-6
V gene: TRBV13
clone size: many
CDR3 protein: CASSSSQGRDSPLHF

J gene: TRBJ2-1
V gene: TRBV2
clone size: few
CDR3 protein: CARREPGNNEQFF

J gene: TRBJ2-1
V gene: TRBV7-9
clone size: -
CDR3 protein: CASSLAVDSYNEQFF

J gene: TRBJ2-7
V gene: TRBV6-2/TRBV6-3
clone size: -
CDR3 protein: CASSYSVASGSYEQYF

J gene: TRBJ1-6
V gene: TRBV6-2/TRBV6-3
clone size: -
CDR3 protein: CASSYGRARRVSPLHF

J gene: TRBJ1-5
V gene: TRBV3-1
clone size: -
CDR3 protein: CASGQSAVEGQPQHF

J gene: TRBJ1-2
V gene: TRBV10-3
clone size: many
CDR3 protein: CATAGLPEEGYTF

J gene: TRBJ1-1
V gene: TRBV10-3
clone size: -
CDR3 protein: CAISSRNTEAFF

J gene: TRBJ2-7
V gene: TRBV3-1
clone size: many
CDR3 protein: CASSQDLYEQYF

J gene: TRBJ1-1
V gene: TRBV30
clone size: many
CDR3 protein: CAWRDRGLREAFF